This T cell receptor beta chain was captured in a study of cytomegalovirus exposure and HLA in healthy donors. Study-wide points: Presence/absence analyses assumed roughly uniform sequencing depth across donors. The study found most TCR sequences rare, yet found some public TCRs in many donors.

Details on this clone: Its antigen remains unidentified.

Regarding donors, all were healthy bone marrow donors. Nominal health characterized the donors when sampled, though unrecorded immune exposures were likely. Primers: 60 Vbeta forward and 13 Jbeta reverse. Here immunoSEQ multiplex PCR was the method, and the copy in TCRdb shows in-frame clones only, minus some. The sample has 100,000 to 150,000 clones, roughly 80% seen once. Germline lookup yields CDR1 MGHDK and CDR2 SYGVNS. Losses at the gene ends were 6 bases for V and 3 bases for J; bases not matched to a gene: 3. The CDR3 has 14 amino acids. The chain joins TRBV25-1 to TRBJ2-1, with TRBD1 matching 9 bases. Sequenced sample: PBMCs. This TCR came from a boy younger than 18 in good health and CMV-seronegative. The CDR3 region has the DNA TGTGCCAGCAGAGGGACAGGGAGCTACAATGAGCAGTTCTTC. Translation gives CASRGTGSYNEQFF.